The T cell receptor beta chain described here comes from a study of human T cells and chemical hapten exposure. Whole-study results and caveats: Counts of TCRs expanded at PT1 correlated positively with patch test score. With regard to DPC sensitization, TCRs above 1 in 1000 frequency did not change. All donors were alopecia patients, so their immunity may differ from that of healthy people.

In TCRdb, the RACE reads were re-called with MiXCR into one record per CDR3 protein. The table lists roughly 98,000 distinct CDR3 sequences, 9.5% to 15% of them singletons. Described time point: patch test 1, 2 weeks after DPC sensitization. Specified treatment: therapeutic diphenylcyclopropenone sensitization with weekly scalp DPC. Each patch-test visit's blood sample preceded patch application. In its sample, this clonotype was seen a few times. What it binds is unknown. This clonotype was sampled from a woman aged 35 to 49 with alopecia areata. Some clones in this sample may be carry-over from other donors' samples. The input for sequencing was whole blood, taken in connection with sensitization to the hapten diphenylcyclopropenone (DPC).

The CDR3 region is CASRLRGSTDTQYF. For the CDR3, the DNA is TGTGCCAGCAGGCTGCGGGGAAGCACAGATACGCAGTATTTT. The chain has TRBV3-1 and TRBJ2-3; weak D call: TRBD2 (6 bases). Per the germline V gene, CDR1 is LGHDT and CDR2 is YNNKEL (reference sequence). V lost 6 bases and J lost 0, with 10 bases in between. The CDR3 totals 14 residues.